This is a list of T cell receptor beta chains from one sample in a study of blood T cell repertoires in COVID-19. The data were produced by immunoSEQ multiplex PCR, yet TCRdb's version contains in-frame clones alone and is incomplete. The sample has 350,000 to 450,000 clones, around 87% seen once. The sample comprised PBMCs or T cells enriched from blood (not recorded which). The source is a man aged 40-55 years in a cohort exposed to, infected with or recovered from COVID-19 (not recorded which). The conserved cysteine and the conserved F or W are not part of the CDR3 here. A D gene is named only where the DNA matches it firmly.

d_call: -; v_call: TRBV2; j_call: TRBJ1-5; cdr3_aa: ASSVSAGNQPQH
d_call: -; v_call: TRBV2; j_call: TRBJ2-7; cdr3_aa: ASKGYEQY
d_call: TRBD1; v_call: TRBV18; j_call: TRBJ2-2; cdr3_aa: ASSPNRGTNTGELF
d_call: TRBD1; v_call: TRBV10-3; j_call: TRBJ1-2; cdr3_aa: AISGQGQTRYT
d_call: TRBD1; v_call: TRBV19; j_call: TRBJ2-5; cdr3_aa: ASSTPGTGALKTQY
d_call: -; v_call: TRBV2; j_call: TRBJ1-1; cdr3_aa: ASSEALRKGTGTEAF
d_call: -; v_call: TRBV29-1; j_call: TRBJ1-1; cdr3_aa: SAVNTEAF
d_call: -; v_call: TRBV6-5; j_call: TRBJ2-5; cdr3_aa: ASSYGEGGETQY
d_call: TRBD1; v_call: TRBV28; j_call: TRBJ1-2; cdr3_aa: ASSFSVGTGVYGYT
d_call: -; v_call: TRBV7-9; j_call: TRBJ1-4; cdr3_aa: ASSLGVGREKLF
d_call: TRBD1; v_call: TRBV27; j_call: TRBJ1-5; cdr3_aa: ASSPSGQGNQPQH
d_call: TRBD1; v_call: TRBV19; j_call: TRBJ1-5; cdr3_aa: ASSIDTGGRGSNQPQH
d_call: -; v_call: TRBV11-2; j_call: TRBJ2-5; cdr3_aa: ASSLGVGVQETQY
d_call: TRBD1; v_call: TRBV29-1; j_call: TRBJ1-2; cdr3_aa: SVAIGTGGDYGYT
d_call: -; v_call: TRBV6-1; j_call: TRBJ1-5; cdr3_aa: ASSESISNQPQH
d_call: -; v_call: TRBV10-3; j_call: TRBJ2-7; cdr3_aa: ALQYEQY
d_call: -; v_call: TRBV5-1; j_call: TRBJ1-1; cdr3_aa: ASRPRGTTEAF
d_call: -; v_call: TRBV6-5; j_call: TRBJ1-6; cdr3_aa: ASSYGRSNSPLH